This TCR beta chain was recorded in a study of vaccination and CD4 T cells after COVID-19. From germline, CDR1 is SGHTA and CDR2 FQGNSA. The CDR3 runs 14 residues. The V and J ends lost 5 bases and 10 bases respectively, with 15 bases between them. Cultured CD4+ T-cell DNA underwent Oncomine TCR Beta short-read sequencing. MiXCR was run by TCRdb on the PCR reads, yielding one entry per CDR3 protein. Counted here are around 21,000 distinct CDR3 sequences, about 61% occurring once; the ten biggest clones make up about 8.2%. Noted treatment: roughly 10-day PBMC culture with coronavirus spike peptide pools or control peptides (ViraFEST assay). With respect to this clonotype: Its cognate antigen is unknown.

This chain connects TRBV7-2 to TRBJ1-6; D ambiguous. Sequenced material: CD4+ T cells from blood, cultured in vitro. This receptor was obtained from a human donor who had recovered from COVID-19. CDR3: CASSIGVGNSPLHF. The CDR3 coding sequence is TGTGCCAGCAGCATTGGGGTGGGCAACTCACCCCTCCACTTT. The variable domain in full, with the rest retrieved from reference TRBV7-2 and TRBJ1-6, is GAGVSQSPSNKVTEKGKDVELRCDPISGHTALYWYRQSLGQGLEFLIYFQGNSAPDKSGLPSDRFSAERTGGSVSTLTIQRTQQEDSAVYLCASSIGVGNSPLHFGNGTRLTVT.